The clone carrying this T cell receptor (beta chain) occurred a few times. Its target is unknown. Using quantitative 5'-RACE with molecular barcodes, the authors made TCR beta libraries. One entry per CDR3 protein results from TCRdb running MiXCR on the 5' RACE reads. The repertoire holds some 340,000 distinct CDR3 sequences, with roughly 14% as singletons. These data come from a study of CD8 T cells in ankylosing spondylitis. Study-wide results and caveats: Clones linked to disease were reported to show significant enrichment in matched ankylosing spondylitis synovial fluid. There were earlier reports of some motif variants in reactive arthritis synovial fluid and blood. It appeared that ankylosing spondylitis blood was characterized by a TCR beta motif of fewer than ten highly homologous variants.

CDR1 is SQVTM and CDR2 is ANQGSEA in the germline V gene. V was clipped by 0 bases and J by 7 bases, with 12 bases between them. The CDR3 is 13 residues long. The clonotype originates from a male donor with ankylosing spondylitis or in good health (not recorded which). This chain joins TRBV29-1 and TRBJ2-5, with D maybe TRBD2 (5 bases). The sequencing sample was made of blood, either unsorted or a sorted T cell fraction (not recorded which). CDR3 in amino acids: CSVEDLGVGTQYF. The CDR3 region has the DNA TGCAGCGTTGAAGACCTCGGGGTTGGGACCCAGTACTTC.